These T cell receptor beta chains were read from a single sample in a study of CD8+CD57+ T cells in acquired aplastic anemia. TCRdb re-called the reads through MiXCR, storing one row per CDR3 protein. This sample has a few hundred thousand distinct CDR3 sequences, with roughly 61% found just once. Source material: sorted CD4+, CD8+, or CD8+CD57+ T cells (not recorded which) from PBMCs. The receptors stem from a human donor with aplastic anemia. CDR3s include the opening cysteine and the closing phenylalanine or tryptophan. The order of the fields is J gene, clone size, D gene, V gene, CDR3 DNA, CDR3 protein. The D gene is left open where the match is weak. Some rows mark clone size as missing; the rest say once, few, many or name a class of expanded clone.

>TRBJ2-5|.|TRBD1|TRBV20-1
TGCAGTGCTAGACGGGACAGGAACCAAGAGACCCAGTACTTC
CSARRDRNQETQYF
>TRBJ1-2|few|.|TRBV25-1
TGTGCCAGCAGTGAGCATATCCTTCCTCCTTACAGCGATAGTTATGGCTACACCTTC
CASSEHILPPYSDSYGYTF
>TRBJ1-4|many|TRBD1|TRBV5-1
TGCGCCAGCACCGTTGACAGGGGCGGTGAAAAACTGTTTTTT
CASTVDRGGEKLFF
>TRBJ2-2|.|TRBD2|TRBV19
TGTGCCAGTTCTCCCGGGACTAGCGGGGAGCTGTTTTTT
CASSPGTSGELFF
>TRBJ1-4|.|.|TRBV19
TGTGCCAGTAGTAGGGGGACTAATGAAAAACTGTTTTTT
CASSRGTNEKLFF
>TRBJ1-5|.|TRBD1|TRBV19
TGTGCCAGTAGTATAGATTCAGGGGGCCAAAGCAATCAGCCCCAGCATTTT
CASSIDSGGQSNQPQHF
>TRBJ2-1|.|TRBD2|TRBV10-3
TGTGCCATCAGACTAGCGGGGGGAACCTACAATGAGCAGTTCTTC
CAIRLAGGTYNEQFF
>TRBJ2-3|.|.|TRBV7-9
TGTGCCAGCAGCCCGGGGACCGCCCTTTACACAGATACGCAGTATTTT
CASSPGTALYTDTQYF
>TRBJ2-5|.|.|TRBV25-1
TGTGCCAGCAGTGCCAGACTTGTGGAGGGATTAGAGACCCAGTGCTTC
CASSARLVEGLETQCF
>TRBJ2-2|.|TRBD1|TRBV9
TGTGCCAGCAGCGCAGGACAGGGCGTTGCCGGGGAGCTGTTTTTT
CASSAGQGVAGELFF
>TRBJ2-7|many|.|TRBV28
TGTGCCAGCAGTCCACTAAACGAGCAGTACTTC
CASSPLNEQYF
>TRBJ2-5|few|.|TRBV7-9
TGTGCCAGCAGCCCGGGGTTCCCAGAGACCCAGTACTTC
CASSPGFPETQYF
>TRBJ2-5|.|TRBD2|TRBV2
TGTGCCAGCAGTGTGGGACTAGATCAAGAGACCCAGTACTTC
CASSVGLDQETQYF
>TRBJ2-6|.|TRBD1|TRBV20-1
TGCAGTGCTAACACCCTGGACAGGTCCTCTGGGGCCAACGTCCTGACTTTC
CSANTLDRSSGANVLTF
>TRBJ1-4|many|.|TRBV12-3/TRBV12-4
TGTGCCAGCAGTTTACGGCAGCTTGAAAAACTGTTTTTT
CASSLRQLEKLFF
>TRBJ1-1|.|.|TRBV10-3
TGTGCCATCAGGGACATTGGAGAGAACACTGAAGCTTTCTTT
CAIRDIGENTEAFF
>TRBJ2-2|.|TRBD2|TRBV7-7
TGTGCTAGCAGTCTCTCCGGGGGAGGGTACACCGGGGAGCTGTTTTTT
CASSLSGGGYTGELFF
>TRBJ1-1|many|.|TRBV19
TGTGCCAGTACAGGGCCGACAGGCGGGCCGAACACTGAAGCTTTCTTT
CASTGPTGGPNTEAFF
>TRBJ1-2|.|.|TRBV20-1
TGTAGTGCTAGTTTAGGCCATGGCTACACCTTC
CSASLGHGYTF
>TRBJ1-1|.|.|TRBV9
TGTGCCAGCAGCCCCCAACTGTCGGGACAGAACACTGAAGCTTTCTTT
CASSPQLSGQNTEAFF
>TRBJ1-1|once|.|TRBV24-1
TGTGCCAGCAGTAACAGGGCGTCGAAGACTGAAGCTTTCTTT
CASSNRASKTEAFF
>TRBJ2-1|many|.|TRBV2
TGTGCCAGCAGTGAAGGACGGGAGTCGCAGTTCTTC
CASSEGRESQFF
>TRBJ1-2|.|.|TRBV10-2
TGCGCCAGCAGTCCATCATCCTATGGCTACACCTTC
CASSPSSYGYTF
>TRBJ1-6|.|.|TRBV12-3/TRBV12-4
TGTGCCAGCAGTGGAACCGGGGCTAACTCACCCCTCCACTTT
CASSGTGANSPLHF
>TRBJ2-4|many|.|TRBV24-1
TGTGCCACCCTCCGACGGACTTGGGACATTCAGTACTTC
CATLRRTWDIQYF
>TRBJ1-2|many|.|TRBV4-2
TGTGCCAGCAGCCAAGATCTTGTTGGAAACTATGGCTACACCTTC
CASSQDLVGNYGYTF
>TRBJ2-7|.|TRBD1|TRBV9
TGTGCCAGCAGCTTCCGGGACAGGGAAGGAGGGACCGGATACGAGCAGTACTTC
CASSFRDREGGTGYEQYF
>TRBJ1-2|many|.|TRBV3-1
TGTGCCAGCAGCCAAGAGGGGAGCAACTATGGCTACACCTTC
CASSQEGSNYGYTF
>TRBJ1-5|many|TRBD1|TRBV9
TGTGCCAGCAGCCGAGGACAGGGGGCAGGTCAGCCCCAGCATTTT
CASSRGQGAGQPQHF
>TRBJ2-3|.|.|TRBV5-1
TGCGCCAGCAGCCCCGGCCTCGCGACCACAGATACGCAATATTTT
CASSPGLATTDTQYF
>TRBJ1-2|.|.|TRBV7-9
TGTGCCAGCAGCTTAACGGGGGCAGGGAGCTATGGCTACACCTTC
CASSLTGAGSYGYTF
>TRBJ2-7|.|TRBD2|TRBV6-1
TGTGCCAGCTGGGAGGGCAGTAGCTCCTACGAGCAGTACTTC
CASWEGSSSYEQYF
>TRBJ2-1|.|TRBD2|TRBV9
TGTGCCAGCAGCGTACTAGCGGGAGGTGTTAATGAGCAGTTCTTC
CASSVLAGGVNEQFF
>TRBJ1-1|.|.|TRBV19
TGTGCCAGTAAGGACGGTGAAGCTTTCTTT
CASKDGEAFF
>TRBJ2-5|.|.|TRBV24-1
TGTGCCACGGGAAGTGGGGAGACCCAGTACTTC
CATGSGETQYF
>TRBJ2-6|.|.|TRBV5-1
TGCGCCAGCAGCTTGAGTTTGAGACAGACTCTCTCTGGGGCCAACGTCCTGACTTTC
CASSLSLRQTLSGANVLTF
>TRBJ2-5|.|TRBD2|TRBV20-1
TGCAGTGCCCTCGGGGGGGTACAATACGAGCAGTACGAAAGAGAGACCCAGTACTTC
CSALGGVQYEQYERETQYF
>TRBJ2-3|few|TRBD1|TRBV5-8
TGTGCCAGCAGCTTGGCCTCAGGGGGAAGTACGCAGTATTTT
CASSLASGGSTQYF
>TRBJ2-6|.|TRBD2|TRBV20-1
TGCAGTGCTGCGGATACTAGCGGGAGGGCCAACGTCCTGACTTTC
CSAADTSGRANVLTF
>TRBJ1-2|few|TRBD1|TRBV29-1
TGCAGCGGTAGGACAGGCGGTTATGGCTACACCTTC
CSGRTGGYGYTF
>TRBJ2-3|many|TRBD1|TRBV20-1
TGCAGTGCTGGGACAGGGGGCAGGCGAGATACGCAGTATTTT
CSAGTGGRRDTQYF
>TRBJ2-2|.|.|TRBV7-9
TGCGCCAGCAGCTTGGAGGGCCCGAACACCGGGGAGCTGTTTTTT
CASSLEGPNTGELFF
>TRBJ2-7|.|.|TRBV14
TGTGCCAGCAGCCCTGAGTGGGGGAGCTCCTACGAGCAGTACTTC
CASSPEWGSSYEQYF
>TRBJ2-3|.|.|TRBV5-1
TGCGCCAGCAGCTTGGGCAGCGGGGGAACAGGGGGTAGCGCAGATACGCAGTATTTT
CASSLGSGGTGGSADTQYF
>TRBJ2-5|.|.|TRBV4-3
TGCGCCAGCAGCCAAGATCAGACGGGGGAGACCCAGTACTTC
CASSQDQTGETQYF
>TRBJ2-2|.|TRBD2|TRBV3-1
TGTGCCAGCAGCCAAGGACCAGCGGGGAATATCGGGGAGCTGTTTTTT
CASSQGPAGNIGELFF
>TRBJ2-7|.|TRBD2|TRBV5-1
TGCGCCAGCAGCCGTACCGGGACTATCTACGAGCAGTACTTC
CASSRTGTIYEQYF
>TRBJ2-7|many|.|TRBV11-2
TGTGCCAGCAGCTCCTCCTCCTGGGGTAGCATCTCCTACGAGCAGTACTTC
CASSSSSWGSISYEQYF
>TRBJ2-3|.|.|TRBV7-9
TGTGCCAGCAGCCCGGGAATCTACACAGATACGCAGTATTTT
CASSPGIYTDTQYF
>TRBJ2-5|.|.|TRBV24-1
TGTGCCACCAGTGACCCACAAGAGACCCAGTACTTC
CATSDPQETQYF
>TRBJ2-3|many|.|TRBV5-1
TGCGCCAGCAGCACCGGGGCCGGGGGTGCAGATACGCAGTATTTT
CASSTGAGGADTQYF
>TRBJ2-1|.|.|TRBV20-1
TGCAGTGCTAGCGGGGGAGGATACAATGAGCAGTTCTTC
CSASGGGYNEQFF
>TRBJ2-5|.|.|TRBV7-8
TGTGCCAGCAGCTCGGTAGGCCGCTCTCAAGAGACCCAGTACTTC
CASSSVGRSQETQYF
>TRBJ2-7|many|.|TRBV10-1
TGCGCCAGCAGTGACGGGGGTGGCGAGCAGTACTTC
CASSDGGGEQYF
>TRBJ1-1|.|.|TRBV7-8
TGTGCCAGCAGCTTAGTCGAGGGGATAAGCACTGAAGCTTTCTTT
CASSLVEGISTEAFF